One and the same sample provided the 10 T cell receptor beta chains below, sequenced in a study of Ad26.COV2.S vaccination and SARS-CoV-2 variants. Data came from immunoSEQ multiplex PCR; TCRdb stores just in-frame clones and leaves some out. The table records around 500,000 clones, about 89% of them present only once. Treatment denoted: 19 received Ad26.COV2.S at low or high dose, single or two shots; 5 received placebo; per-sample allocation not given. It was on day 63 after the first vaccine or placebo injection that samples were taken. The material sequenced was peripheral blood, taken in a trial of Ad26.COV2.S vaccine versus placebo. These receptors all come from a person aged 18 to 65 who received the Ad26.COV2.S COVID-19 vaccine or a placebo.

This rearrangement joins TRBV19 to TRBJ1-2, with no clear D. V was shortened by 5 bases and J by 4 bases, with 8 bases between the two germline ends. Germline CDR1 and CDR2: LNHDA and SQIVND (reference sequence). The CDR3 totals 12 residues. This CDR3 reads CASSSDVYGYTF. The DNA of the CDR3 is TGTGCCAGTAGTTCGGACGTCTATGGCTACACCTTC.

The rearrangement joins TRBV6-5 to TRBJ2-7; tentatively, D is TRBD1 (5 bases). CDR1 is MNHEY, CDR2 SVGAGI, per germline. V dropped 6 bases and J dropped 4 bases, with 16 bases sitting between them. This CDR3 is built from 14 residues. CDR3 sequence (DNA): TGTGCCAGCAGCAACAGCGCTCCAGGGTACGAGCAGTACTTC. Protein sequence: CASSNSAPGYEQYF.

The chain recombines TRBV28 with TRBJ1-1; no clear D gene. Germline lookup yields CDR1 MDHEN and CDR2 SYDVKM. Deletions cut 6 bases from V and 2 bases from J, with 13 bases between. The CDR3 has 14 residues. The chain's CDR3 is CASSRATPNTEAFF. CDR3 bases: TGTGCCAGCAGCCGCGCGACACCTAACACTGAAGCTTTCTTT.

The chain combines TRBV4-2 with TRBJ1-1; D remains unclear. V was pared by 3 bases and J by 3 bases, with 17 bases between. CDR1 is LGHNA and CDR2 is YNFKEQ in the germline V gene. This CDR3 has 16 amino acids. CDR3 loop: CASSQVVPGSDTEAFF. CDR3 DNA sequence: TGTGCCAGCAGCCAGGTCGTTCCGGGGTCGGACACTGAAGCTTTCTTT.

The rearrangement links TRBV28 to TRBJ2-1; D call uncertain. V lost 2 bases and J lost 0, with 17 bases in between. The CDR3 loop spans 18 amino acids. Germline V lookup: CDR1 MDHEN, CDR2 SYDVKM. The CDR3 nucleotides read TGTGCCAGCAGTTTAACCAAAATAACGGAGAGCTCCTACAATGAGCAGTTCTTC. Translated: CASSLTKITESSYNEQFF.

The chain employs TRBV5-1 and TRBJ2-3; no definite D call. This CDR3 comprises 15 residues. The ends were cut back, 1 base at V and 3 bases at J, with 12 bases in the middle. Looked up from germline, CDR1 is SGHRS and CDR2 is YFSETQ. The CDR3 sequence is CASSLTGYTTDTQYF. CDR3 in DNA: TGCGCCAGCAGCTTGACTGGTTATACAACAGATACGCAGTATTTT.

This chain uses TRBV2 with TRBJ1-6, with D unresolved. Per the germline V gene, CDR1 is SNHLY and CDR2 is FYNNEI. V gave up 2 bases and J gave up 5 bases, with 10 bases separating them. The CDR3 is 15 amino acids. CDR3 DNA sequence: TGTGCCAGCAGTGAAAGGACGGAGAATAATTCACCCCTCCACTTT. This sequence encodes CASSERTENNSPLHF.

This clone was counted only a few times. The V call is TRBV20-1, the J call TRBJ1-1; D not resolved. Per the germline V gene, CDR1 is DFQATT and CDR2 is SNEGSKA (reference sequence). Trimming removed 6 bases at V and 7 bases at J, with 12 bases between. The CDR3 consists of 11 residues. CDR3 region: CSAHGRDEAFF. The CDR3 DNA sequence: TGCAGTGCCCACGGGAGGGATGAAGCTTTCTTT.

The rearrangement joins TRBV30 to TRBJ1-2; 9 bases are shared with TRBD1. The CDR3 extends over 14 amino acids. With V trimmed by 7 bases and J by 5 bases, 11 bases remained unmatched. Germline V gene data show CDR1 as GTSNPN and CDR2 as SVGIG (reference sequence). The CDR3 DNA follows: TGTGCCTACCCGGACAGGGGAGGGGGGTATGGCTACACCTTC. Translated: CAYPDRGGGYGYTF.

V usage is TRBV7-2 and J usage is TRBJ1-2; D is unclear. Germline CDR1 is SGHTA and CDR2 is FQGNSA. Between the trimmed V and J ends, which lost 3 bases and 1 base, there was a span of 9 bases. This CDR3 comprises 14 residues. CDR3 nucleotides: TGTGCCAGCAGCTTCCGCAACGATAACTATGGCTACACCTTC. Amino acids: CASSFRNDNYGYTF.